This T cell receptor (beta chain) was sequenced during a study of monozygotic twins with inflammatory bowel disease. TCRdb re-called the 5' RACE reads; every CDR3 protein appears as one record, without DNA. Listed are a few hundred thousand distinct CDR3 sequences; 2% to 3% falls within the top ten. This CDR3 region has 20 residues. Germline CDR1 is SGHNT and CDR2 is YYREEE (reference sequence). The clonotype originates from a human donor with ulcerative colitis or Crohn's disease, or a healthy co-twin of an affected twin (not recorded which). The sequenced sample consisted of blood. The V gene is TRBV5-4, the J gene TRBJ2-4; TCRdb gives TRBD1 as the D gene, but with no DNA this cannot be confirmed. CDR3 residues: CASSLVPPGTGGLAKNIQYF. The full variable domain, in which reference TRBV5-4 and TRBJ2-4 provide the parts outside the CDR3, is ETGVTQSPTHLIKTRGQQVTLRCSSQSGHNTVSWYQQALGQGPQFIFQYYREEENGRGNFPPRFSGLQFPNYSSELNVNALELDDSALYLCASSLVPPGTGGLAKNIQYFGAGTRLSVL.